This T cell receptor (beta chain) was observed in a study of T cell responses to AZD1222 COVID-19 vaccine. Assay used: immunoSEQ multiplex PCR; TCRdb lists only in-frame clones, some missing. The sample has about 130,000 clones; about 85% are singletons. This clone was observed once. The sequencing used peripheral blood, collected on day 0 of AZD1222 vaccination. The sequence was collected from an adult in good health.

The DNA for the CDR3 is TGCGCCAGCAGCTTGGGACAACTCCTGGCATACGAGCAGTACTTC. Translating it yields CASSLGQLLAYEQYF. The chain links TRBV5-1 to TRBJ2-7, with D unresolved. V was cut by 0 bases and J by 4 bases, with 14 bases left in between. This CDR3 contains 15 residues. Germline CDR1 reads SGHRS; CDR2 reads YFSETQ.